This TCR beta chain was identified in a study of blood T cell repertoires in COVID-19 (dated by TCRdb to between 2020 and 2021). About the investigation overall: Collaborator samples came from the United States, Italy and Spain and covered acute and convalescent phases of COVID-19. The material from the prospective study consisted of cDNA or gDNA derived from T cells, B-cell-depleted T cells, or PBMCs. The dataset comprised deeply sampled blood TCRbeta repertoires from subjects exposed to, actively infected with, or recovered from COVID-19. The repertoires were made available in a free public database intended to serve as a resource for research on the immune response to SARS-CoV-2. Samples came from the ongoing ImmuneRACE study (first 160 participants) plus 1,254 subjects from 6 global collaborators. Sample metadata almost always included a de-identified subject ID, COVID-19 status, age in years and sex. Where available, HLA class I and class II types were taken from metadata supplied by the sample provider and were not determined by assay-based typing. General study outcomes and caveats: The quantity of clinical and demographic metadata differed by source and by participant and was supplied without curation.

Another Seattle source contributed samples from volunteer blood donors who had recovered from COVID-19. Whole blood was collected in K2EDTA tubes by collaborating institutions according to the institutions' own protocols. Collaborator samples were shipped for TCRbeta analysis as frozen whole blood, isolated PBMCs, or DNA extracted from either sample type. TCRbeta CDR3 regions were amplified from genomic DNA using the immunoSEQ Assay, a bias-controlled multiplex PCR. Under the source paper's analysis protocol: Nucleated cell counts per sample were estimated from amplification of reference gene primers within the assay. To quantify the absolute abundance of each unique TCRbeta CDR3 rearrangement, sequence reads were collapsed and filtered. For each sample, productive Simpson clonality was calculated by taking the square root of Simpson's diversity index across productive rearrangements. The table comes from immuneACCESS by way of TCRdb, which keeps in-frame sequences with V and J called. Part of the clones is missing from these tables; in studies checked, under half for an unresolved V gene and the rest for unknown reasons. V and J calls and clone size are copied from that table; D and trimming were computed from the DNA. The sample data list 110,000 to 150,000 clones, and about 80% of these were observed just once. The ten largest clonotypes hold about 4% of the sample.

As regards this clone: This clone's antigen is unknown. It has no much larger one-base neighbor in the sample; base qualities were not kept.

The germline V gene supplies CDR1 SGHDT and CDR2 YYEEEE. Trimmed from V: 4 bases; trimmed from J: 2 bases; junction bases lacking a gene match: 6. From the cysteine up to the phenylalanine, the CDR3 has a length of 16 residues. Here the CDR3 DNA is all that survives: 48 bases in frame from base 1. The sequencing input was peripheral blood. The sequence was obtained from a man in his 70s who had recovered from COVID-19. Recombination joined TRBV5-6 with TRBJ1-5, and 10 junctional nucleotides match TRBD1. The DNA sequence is TGTGCCAGCAGCGCTGACAGGGGGCAGGGCAATCAGCCCCAGCATTTT. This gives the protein CASSADRGQGNQPQHF.